The 20 T cell receptor beta chains presented below share a single source sample, sequenced in a study of T cell repertoires in cytomegalovirus infection. TCRdb called the reads again in MiXCR, with one record for every CDR3 protein. The sample has 450,000 to 650,000 distinct CDR3 sequences; 40% are singletons. No antigen is known for these receptors. The sample in question was cultured PBMCs, obtained from culture after CMV antigen stimulation. Every receptor here comes from a human donor in good health (CMV status not recorded). Some clones in this sample may be carry-over from other donors' samples.

This chain links TRBV20-1 with TRBJ2-1, with 14 bases matching TRBD2. Per the germline V gene, CDR1 is DFQATT and CDR2 is SNEGSKA (reference sequence). V dropped 1 base and J dropped 9; count of bases not matched to a gene: 8. The CDR3 has 16 amino acids. CDR3 sequence: CSARAIGTSGGGEQFF. CDR3 nucleotide sequence: TGCAGTGCTAGAGCCATTGGGACTAGCGGGGGCGGTGAGCAGTTCTTC.

The gene calls are TRBV6-8 and TRBJ2-5; TRBD2 matches at 7 bases. After removal of 7 bases from V and 4 bases from J, the junction contained 12 bases not matched to a gene. The CDR3 consists of 15 residues. Germline V gene lookup returns CDR1 MNHGY and CDR2 SAAAGT. CDR3 in amino acids: CASTQGGGVRETQYF. DNA for the CDR3: TGTGCCAGCACCCAAGGTGGGGGGGTTCGAGAGACCCAGTACTTC.

The V and J genes are TRBV7-2 and TRBJ2-7; 8 bases are shared with TRBD2. The CDR3 length is 14 residues. Germline CDR1 SGHTA, CDR2 FQGNSA. V lost 6 bases, J lost 2 bases, and 6 bases stayed unmatched. CDR3 residues: CASSPRGGTYEQYF. DNA of the CDR3: TGTGCCAGCAGTCCCCGGGGGGGAACCTACGAGCAGTACTTC.

V usage is TRBV5-6 and J usage is TRBJ1-2; no clear D. This CDR3 is built from 15 residues. V was trimmed by 4 bases and J by 4 bases, leaving 17 bases between them. Germline V gene lookup returns CDR1 SGHDT and CDR2 YYEEEE. This CDR3 is CASSPSSAHVYGYTF. CDR3 coding DNA: TGTGCCAGCAGCCCGTCCTCCGCTCATGTCTATGGCTACACCTTC.

This clonotype has only a few counts. For the CDR3, the DNA is TGTGCCAGCAGCCAGAGAAGCTCCTACGAGCAGTACTTC. As protein: CASSQRSSYEQYF. The gene calls are TRBV7-2 and TRBJ2-7, with D uncertain. Trimming left V 5 bases short and J 0 bases short, with 8 bases between. Germline assignment: CDR1 SGHTA and CDR2 FQGNSA. CDR3 size: 13 residues. Using reference TRBV7-2 and TRBJ2-7 for the parts outside the CDR3, the full variable domain is GAGVSQSPSNKVTEKGKDVELRCDPISGHTALYWYRQSLGQGLEFLIYFQGNSAPDKSGLPSDRFSAERTGGSVSTLTIQRTQQEDSAVYLCASSQRSSYEQYFGPGTRLTVT.

The chain couples TRBV2 to TRBJ2-4; TRBD2 matches 9 bases. V lost 6 bases, J lost 1 base, and 4 bases stayed unmatched. This CDR3 contains 15 residues. Per the germline V gene, CDR1 is SNHLY and CDR2 is FYNNEI. The CDR3 nucleotides read TGTGCCAGCAGACCGGGACTAGCTGCCAAAAACATTCAGTACTTC. This gives the protein CASRPGLAAKNIQYF.

This clonotype appeared a few times. This rearrangement joins TRBV6-6 to TRBJ2-1; the D call may be TRBD1 or TRBD2 (5 bases each). Germline assignment: CDR1 MNHNY and CDR2 SVGAGI (reference sequence). This CDR3 is 14 amino acids long. Trimming stripped 7 bases from V and 9 bases from J, with 19 bases between. The CDR3 here is CASTPPGTTGEQFF. CDR3 nucleotide sequence: TGTGCCAGCACCCCACCCGGGACCACGGGTGAGCAGTTCTTC.

This clonotype was counted only a few times. V is TRBV12-3 or TRBV12-4 and J is TRBJ2-2; D is unclear. The CDR3 is 14 residues long. V lost 6 bases, J lost 5 bases, and 13 bases lay in between. CDR3 bases: TGTGCCAGCAGCCTACTCCGAAGGACCGGGGAGCTGTTTTTT. This translates into CASSLLRRTGELFF.

The chain has TRBV5-6 and TRBJ2-1; a possible D gene is TRBD1 (5 bases). The CDR3 contains 16 residues. The ends were cut back, 1 base at V and 2 bases at J, with 13 bases in the middle. CDR1 SGHDT and CDR2 YYEEEE come from the germline V gene. CDR3 loop: CASSLLGLLTYNEQFF. CDR3 bases: TGTGCCAGCAGCTTGTTGGGGCTACTTACCTACAATGAGCAGTTCTTC.

The V call is TRBV19, the J call TRBJ1-5; no definite D call. Trimming pared 4 bases from V and 3 bases from J, leaving 10 bases between. Germline V gives CDR1 LNHDA, CDR2 SQIVND (reference sequence). This CDR3 comprises 14 residues. The CDR3 is CASSKVGDNQPQHF. The CDR3 DNA follows: TGTGCCAGTAGTAAGGTCGGAGACAATCAGCCCCAGCATTTT.

The chain is built from TRBV18 and TRBJ2-7; TRBD2 might be the D (6 bases). V was pared by 5 bases and J by 4 bases, with 12 bases between. Germline V gene data show CDR1 as KGHSH and CDR2 as LQKENI. This CDR3 has 13 residues. The CDR3 reads CASSEGRRYEQYF. The CDR3 region has the DNA TGTGCCAGCTCAGAAGGGAGGAGATACGAGCAGTACTTC.

V is TRBV7-2 and J is TRBJ2-5; a possible D gene is TRBD1 (6 bases). Trimming removed 5 bases at V and 5 bases at J, with 15 bases between. From germline, CDR1 is SGHTA and CDR2 FQGNSA. The CDR3 contains 14 residues. The CDR3 sequence is CASSPGQSVETQYF. The CDR3 DNA is TGTGCCAGCAGCCCCGGACAGTCGGTCGAGACCCAGTACTTC.

The chain links TRBV10-3 to TRBJ2-7, with a tentative D call TRBD2 (6 bases). V lost 6 bases, J lost 2 bases, and 14 bases lay in between. CDR3 size: 14 residues. Germline V lookup: CDR1 ENHRY, CDR2 SYGVKD. CDR3 coding DNA: TGTGCCATCAGCGAGGGAGGTTGGACCTACGAGCAGTACTTC. As protein: CAISEGGWTYEQYF.

Turning to this clonotype: This sequence may be a read error, since a much larger clone differs from it by one base. V and J are TRBV7-2 and TRBJ2-1; 9 nucleotides align to TRBD2. The germline V gene encodes CDR1 SGHTA and CDR2 FQGNSA. The CDR3 runs 15 residues. As DNA, the CDR3 is TGTGCCAGCAGCTTGGCGGGAGGGAACTACAATAAGCAGTTCTTC. Its translation: CASSLAGGNYNKQFF.

The CDR3 DNA follows: TGTGCCAGCAAAAATAGCGGGGGGGCCGGCAATGAGCAGTTCTTC. Its protein product is CASKNSGGAGNEQFF. The rearrangement links TRBV6-6 to TRBJ2-1; TRBD2 matches at 11 bases. The CDR3 is made up of 15 amino acids. Looked up from germline, CDR1 is MNHNY and CDR2 is SVGAGI (reference sequence). Germline trimming cut 7 bases from V and 6 bases from J; bases unmatched to any gene: 8.

The chain links TRBV7-2 to TRBJ1-2; D gene ambiguous. Germline V gene lookup returns CDR1 SGHTA and CDR2 FQGNSA. This CDR3 has 13 amino acids. The ends were cut back, 1 base at V and 4 bases at J, with 7 bases in the middle. The CDR3 region has the DNA TGTGCCAGCAGCTTAGGGGCAGCCTATGGCTACACCTTC. As protein: CASSLGAAYGYTF. The full variable domain, in which reference TRBV7-2 and TRBJ1-2 provide the parts outside the CDR3, is GAGVSQSPSNKVTEKGKDVELRCDPISGHTALYWYRQSLGQGLEFLIYFQGNSAPDKSGLPSDRFSAERTGGSVSTLTIQRTQQEDSAVYLCASSLGAAYGYTFGSGTRLTVV.

V gene TRBV5-4 combines with J gene TRBJ2-7; TRBD2 might be the D (6 bases). The CDR3 spans 14 residues. V gave up 4 bases and J gave up 1 base, with 12 bases separating them. Germline V gene lookup returns CDR1 SGHNT and CDR2 YYREEE (reference sequence). This chain's CDR3 is CASSNGGASYEQYF. CDR3 DNA: TGTGCCAGCAGCAACGGGGGAGCGTCCTACGAGCAGTACTTC.

This chain connects TRBV5-1 to TRBJ2-5, with D possibly matching TRBD2 (6 bases). The CDR3 covers 13 residues. V lost 6 bases and J 2 bases, leaving 11 bases between the germline ends. Per the germline V gene, CDR1 is SGHRS and CDR2 is YFSETQ. CDR3 nucleotides: TGCGCCAGCACCCGGGGAGGACAAGAGACCCAGTACTTC. This sequence encodes CASTRGGQETQYF.

The chain has TRBV4-1 and TRBJ1-5, with no clear D. The CDR3 totals 17 residues. Trimming cost V 1 base and J 7 bases, with 20 bases left between them. Germline lookup yields CDR1 MGHRA and CDR2 YSYEKL. The CDR3 DNA reads TGCGCCAGCAGCCAAGGTTTATCGTTCGGCAGACTACAGCCCCAGCATTTT. Amino acids: CASSQGLSFGRLQPQHF.

Only a few counts were recorded for this clonotype. The V call is TRBV6-1, the J call TRBJ1-5; 11 bases fit TRBD1. V trimming: 6 bases; J trimming: 6 bases; junction bases outside the gene matches: 7. The CDR3 runs 15 residues. Germline CDR1 reads MNHNS; CDR2 reads SASEGT. In nucleotides, the CDR3 is TGTGCCAGCAGGGGCCGGGACAGGGGGTTTCAGCCCCAGCATTTT. Translated: CASRGRDRGFQPQHF.